These T cell receptor beta chains were read from a single sample in a study of glioma-infiltrating T cells. In TCRdb, the multiplex PCR reads were re-called with MiXCR into one record per CDR3 protein. The sample includes about 140,000 distinct CDR3 sequences, 30% to 40% of them seen just once. The sample was glioma tissue, nonneoplastic brain tissue, or PBMCs (not recorded which). The receptors stem from a human donor with low-grade glioma or glioblastoma, undergoing nonglioma brain surgery, or in good health (not recorded which). Each CDR3 is given without its conserved first and last residue.

j_call v_call cdr3_aa
TRBJ2-3 TRBV29-1 SVEASGRIGTQY
TRBJ1-2 TRBV10-3 AISTQERNYGYT
TRBJ1-5 TRBV28 ASRGTEGNQPQH
TRBJ2-7 TRBV2 ASSGTGGSEQY
TRBJ1-2 TRBV4-2 ASSQVLKGYGYT
TRBJ1-1 TRBV6-1 ASRGTGGRTEAF
TRBJ2-4 TRBV6-1 ASSVDKIAKNIQY
TRBJ2-1 TRBV27 ASSRSGLASNEQF
TRBJ2-3 TRBV6-5 ALLGDTQY
TRBJ1-2 TRBV28 ASAPLGGDVYGYT
TRBJ2-5 TRBV20-1 SARVTSTQETQY
TRBJ2-3 TRBV11-2 ASSLGLAGGTDTQY
TRBJ2-5 TRBV19 ASSFDRGLWETQY
TRBJ1-3 TRBV4-3 ASSQVGLSGNTIY
TRBJ1-5 TRBV6-5 ASSYQGGQPQH
TRBJ1-2 TRBV3-1 ASRSGTTYGYT
TRBJ2-7 TRBV6-6 ASSYDRDNHEQY
TRBJ2-7 TRBV6-2/TRBV6-3 ASSYSTGIHEQY
TRBJ2-3 TRBV20-1 SAPSELTSTDTQY
TRBJ2-2 TRBV24-1 ATSDRESTGELF
TRBJ1-6 TRBV10-2 ASSDRVRNSPLH
TRBJ2-1 TRBV20-1 SARVRTSGGNEQF
TRBJ1-1 TRBV10-2 ATLNWGTMNTEAF
TRBJ2-3 TRBV6-1 ASRPNSIFSGRADTQY
TRBJ1-6 TRBV4-3 ASSQDGQGNSPLH
TRBJ2-7 TRBV6-1 ASSEALQGIIEQY
TRBJ1-2 TRBV6-6 ASSYSYYSGIYGYT
TRBJ1-2 TRBV28 ASSLRGRGGYT
TRBJ2-3 TRBV4-1 ASSQTSSRDTQY
TRBJ2-1 TRBV13 ASSVSASGRGNEQF
TRBJ1-2 TRBV6-6 ASSYSPTGSRYGYT
TRBJ2-5 TRBV12-3/TRBV12-4 ASSSRDAVETQY
TRBJ2-7 TRBV18 ASSPQGFAYEQY
- TRBV7-9 ASSLLGYEQY
TRBJ1-1 TRBV7-9 ASSFPGQQAF
TRBJ1-3 TRBV20-1 SAREGAGNTIY
TRBJ2-1 TRBV6-6 ASSYSGLAGGYNEQF
TRBJ2-7 TRBV6-6 ASSPTSGRNLYEQY
TRBJ1-3 TRBV2 ASSPPNSGNTIY
TRBJ2-7 TRBV18 ASSPSASGDYEQY
TRBJ2-5 TRBV28 ASGPSGGAETQY
TRBJ1-2 TRBV4-1 ASSPLVRAGYT
TRBJ2-3 TRBV20-1 SARVRESTDTQY
TRBJ1-1 TRBV2 ASSRPTGGSTEAF
TRBJ2-3 TRBV5-1 ASSLGQYTDTQY
TRBJ2-1 TRBV15 ATSRDYNEQF
TRBJ2-3 TRBV28 ASSLRLAGGTDTQY
TRBJ1-1 TRBV20-1 SARQGGSNTEAF
TRBJ2-7 TRBV6-2/TRBV6-3 ASSQGPNYEQY
TRBJ1-1 TRBV19 ASSATGLNTEAL
TRBJ2-2 TRBV6-6 ASSYNRGLTGELF
TRBJ1-1 TRBV4-1 ANSERMNTEAF
TRBJ1-3 TRBV6-6 ASSYDRGPGNTIY
TRBJ2-7 TRBV2 ASTGAGYYEQY
TRBJ2-7 TRBV27 ACRPLGPSSPYEQY
TRBJ2-1 TRBV6-1 ASSEGPGINEQF
TRBJ2-7 TRBV12-3/TRBV12-4 ASSSWEREQY